This T cell receptor (beta chain) was observed in a study of blood T cell repertoires in COVID-19. TCRdb keeps only in-frame clones here, not all; method: immunoSEQ multiplex PCR. This sample carries 300,000 or so clones, approximately 87% of them seen once, and the ten largest clones take less than 1.6%. CDR3 size: 16 residues. In germline, CDR1 is SGDLS, CDR2 YYNGEE. The trim removed 4 bases at V and 7 bases at J, leaving 10 bases unmatched. Sequencing was carried out using peripheral blood. The rearrangement joins TRBV9 to TRBJ2-3; TRBD2 matches 12 bases. This receptor was obtained from a woman aged 40 to 50 who had recovered from COVID-19. CDR3 sequence (DNA): TGTGCCAGCAGCCCCCATACTAGCGGGGGGTTATATACGCAGTATTTT. The encoded protein is CASSPHTSGGLYTQYF.